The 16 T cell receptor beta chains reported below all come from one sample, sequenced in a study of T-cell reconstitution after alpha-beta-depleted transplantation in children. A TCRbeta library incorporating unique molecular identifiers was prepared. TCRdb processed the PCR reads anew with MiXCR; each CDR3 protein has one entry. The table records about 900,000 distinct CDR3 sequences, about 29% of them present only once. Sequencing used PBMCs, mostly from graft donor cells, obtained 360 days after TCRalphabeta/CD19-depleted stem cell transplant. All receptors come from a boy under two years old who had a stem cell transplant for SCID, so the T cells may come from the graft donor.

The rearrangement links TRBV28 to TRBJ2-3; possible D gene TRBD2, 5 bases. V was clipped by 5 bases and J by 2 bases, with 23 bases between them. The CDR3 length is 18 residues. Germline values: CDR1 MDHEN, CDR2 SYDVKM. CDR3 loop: CASSLAPLARTPTDTQYF. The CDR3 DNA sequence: TGTGCCAGCAGTCTAGCCCCTCTGGCGCGAACCCCCACAGATACGCAGTATTTT. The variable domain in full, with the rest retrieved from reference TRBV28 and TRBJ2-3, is DVKVTQSSRYLVKRTGEKVFLECVQDMDHENMFWYRQDPGLGLRLIYFSYDVKMKEKGDIPEGYSVSREKKERFSLILESASTNQTSMYLCASSLAPLARTPTDTQYFGPGTRLTVL.

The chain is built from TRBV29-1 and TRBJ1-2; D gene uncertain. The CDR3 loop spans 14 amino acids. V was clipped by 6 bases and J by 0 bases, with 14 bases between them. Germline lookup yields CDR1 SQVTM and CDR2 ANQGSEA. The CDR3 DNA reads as TGCAGCGTCGGCCCAGGCTTAGCTAACTATGGCTACACCTTC. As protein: CSVGPGLANYGYTF.

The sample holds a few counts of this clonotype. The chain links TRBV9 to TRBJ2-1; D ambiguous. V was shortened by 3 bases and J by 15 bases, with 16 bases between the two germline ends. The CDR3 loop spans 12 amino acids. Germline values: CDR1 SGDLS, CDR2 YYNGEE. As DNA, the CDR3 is TGTGCCAGCAGCGAGACCATGGGCCCGATGTTCTTC. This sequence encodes CASSETMGPMFF.

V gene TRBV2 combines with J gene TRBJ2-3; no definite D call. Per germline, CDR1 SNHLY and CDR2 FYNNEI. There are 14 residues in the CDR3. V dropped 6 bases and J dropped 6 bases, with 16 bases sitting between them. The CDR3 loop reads CASRVRTEQDTQYF. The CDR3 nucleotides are TGTGCCAGCAGGGTCCGGACGGAGCAGGATACGCAGTATTTT.

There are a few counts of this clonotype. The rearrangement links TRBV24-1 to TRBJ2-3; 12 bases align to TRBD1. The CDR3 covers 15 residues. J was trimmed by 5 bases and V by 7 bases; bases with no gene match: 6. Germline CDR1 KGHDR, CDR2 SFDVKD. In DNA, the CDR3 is TGTGCCACCAGCCACCGGGACAGGGGGCAAGATACGCAGTATTTT. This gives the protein CATSHRDRGQDTQYF.

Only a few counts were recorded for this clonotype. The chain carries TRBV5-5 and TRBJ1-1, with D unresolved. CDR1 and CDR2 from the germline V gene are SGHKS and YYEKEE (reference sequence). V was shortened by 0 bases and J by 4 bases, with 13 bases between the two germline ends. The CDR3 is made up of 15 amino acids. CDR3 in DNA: TGTGCCAGCAGCTTGGGGGCATTACGGAGCACTGAAGCTTTCTTT. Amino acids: CASSLGALRSTEAFF.

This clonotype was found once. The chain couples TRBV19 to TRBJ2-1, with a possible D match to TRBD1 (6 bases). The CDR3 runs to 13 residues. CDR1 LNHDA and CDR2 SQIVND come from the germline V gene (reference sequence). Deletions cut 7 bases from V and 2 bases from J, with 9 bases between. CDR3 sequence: CASTDRAYNEQFF. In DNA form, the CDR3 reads TGTGCCAGTACGGACAGAGCCTACAATGAGCAGTTCTTC.

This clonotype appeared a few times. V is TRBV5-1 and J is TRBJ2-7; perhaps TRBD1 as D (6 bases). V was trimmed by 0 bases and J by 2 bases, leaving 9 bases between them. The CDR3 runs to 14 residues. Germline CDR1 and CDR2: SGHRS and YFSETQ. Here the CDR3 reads CASSLAGQTYEQYF. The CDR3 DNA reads TGCGCCAGCAGCTTGGCAGGACAGACCTACGAGCAGTACTTC.

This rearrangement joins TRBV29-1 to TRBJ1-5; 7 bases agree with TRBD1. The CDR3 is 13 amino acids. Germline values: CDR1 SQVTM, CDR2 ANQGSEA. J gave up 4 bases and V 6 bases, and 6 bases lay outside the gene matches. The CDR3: CSVQGGLNQPQHF. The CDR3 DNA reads TGCAGCGTGCAGGGGGGTTTAAATCAGCCCCAGCATTTT. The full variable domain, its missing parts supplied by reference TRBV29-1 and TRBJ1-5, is SAVISQKPSRDICQRGTSLTIQCQVDSQVTMMFWYRQQPGQSLTLIATANQGSEATYESGFVIDKFPISRPNLTFSTLTVSNMSPEDSSIYLCSVQGGLNQPQHFGDGTRLSIL.

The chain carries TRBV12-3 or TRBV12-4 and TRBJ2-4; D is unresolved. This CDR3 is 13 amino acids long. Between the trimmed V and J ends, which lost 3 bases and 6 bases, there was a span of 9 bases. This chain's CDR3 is CASSLFGGNIQYF. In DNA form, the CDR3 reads TGTGCCAGCAGTTTGTTCGGCGGAAACATTCAGTACTTC.

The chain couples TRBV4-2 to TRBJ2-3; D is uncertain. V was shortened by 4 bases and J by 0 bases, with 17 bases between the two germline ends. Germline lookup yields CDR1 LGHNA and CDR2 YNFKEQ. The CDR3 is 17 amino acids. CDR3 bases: TGTGCCAGCAGCCCCCTGGACGGAGTGACTAGCACAGATACGCAGTATTTT. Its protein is CASSPLDGVTSTDTQYF.

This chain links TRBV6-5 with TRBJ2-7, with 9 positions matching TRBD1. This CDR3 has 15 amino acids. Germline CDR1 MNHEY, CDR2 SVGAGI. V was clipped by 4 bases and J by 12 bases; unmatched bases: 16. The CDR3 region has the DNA TGTGCCAGCAGTTCTACAGGGACAGGGAAGTCCCGTCCGTACTTC. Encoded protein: CASSSTGTGKSRPYF.

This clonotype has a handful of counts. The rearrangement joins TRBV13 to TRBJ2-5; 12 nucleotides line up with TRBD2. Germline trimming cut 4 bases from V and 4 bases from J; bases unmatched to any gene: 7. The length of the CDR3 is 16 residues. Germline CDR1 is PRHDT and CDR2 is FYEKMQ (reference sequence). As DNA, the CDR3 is TGTGCCAGCAGCTCCCTAGCGGGGGGGCAGGGAGAGACCCAGTACTTC. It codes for CASSSLAGGQGETQYF.

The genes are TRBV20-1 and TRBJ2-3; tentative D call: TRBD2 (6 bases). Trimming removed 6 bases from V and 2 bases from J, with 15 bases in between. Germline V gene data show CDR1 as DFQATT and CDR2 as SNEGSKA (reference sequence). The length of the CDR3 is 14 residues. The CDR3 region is CSAPGLRPTDTQYF. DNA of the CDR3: TGCAGTGCGCCGGGACTCAGGCCCACAGATACGCAGTATTTT.

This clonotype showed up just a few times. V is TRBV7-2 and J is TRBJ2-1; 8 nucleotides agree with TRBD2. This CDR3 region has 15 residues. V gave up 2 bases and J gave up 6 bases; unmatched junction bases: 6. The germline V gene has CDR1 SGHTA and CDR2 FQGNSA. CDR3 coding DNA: TGTGCCAGCAGCTTACAGCGGGGGCCAACCAATGAGCAGTTCTTC. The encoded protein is CASSLQRGPTNEQFF.

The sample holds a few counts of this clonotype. The CDR3 is CASSPGTGPEQFF. In DNA, the CDR3 is TGCGCCAGCAGCCCGGGGACCGGACCTGAGCAGTTCTTC. The rearrangement uses TRBV5-1 and TRBJ2-1; possibly TRBD1 or TRBD2 for D (5 bases each). The CDR3 spans 13 residues. Trimming shortened V by 4 bases and J by 9 bases, and 14 bases separated the two germline ends. Per the germline V gene, CDR1 is SGHRS and CDR2 is YFSETQ.